Each of the 29 T cell receptor beta chains below was sequenced from the same sample in a study of shared clonotypes between healthy human individuals. Positively selected for CCR7, the CD45RO-negative cells used as naive CD8 cells excluded terminally differentiated effector memory CD45RA+ cells. Profiled with immunoSEQ multiplex PCR; TCRdb holds only in-frame clones, not every one. The table includes about 590,000 clones, nearly 97% detected once. Sample: naive CD8+ T cells sorted from blood. The receptor set was obtained from a woman aged 25 to 45 in good health.

This chain's CDR3 is CASSLSSGIYNEQFF. DNA of the CDR3: TGTGCCAGCAGTTTATCTAGCGGGATTTATAATGAGCAGTTCTTC. The chain recombines TRBV27 with TRBJ2-1; 8 bases are a match to TRBD2. With 0 bases clipped from V and 7 bases from J, the junction kept 5 bases outside the gene matches. There are 15 residues in the CDR3. The germline V gene encodes CDR1 MNHEY and CDR2 SMNVEV (reference sequence).

This sequence joins TRBV5-6 and TRBJ1-5; D uncertain. The CDR3 covers 14 residues. V was trimmed by 0 bases and J by 7 bases, leaving 11 bases between them. Germline CDR1 SGHDT, CDR2 YYEEEE. CDR3 bases: TGTGCCAGCAGCTTGGGGGGAGCGAACCAGCCCCAGCATTTT. Protein: CASSLGGANQPQHF.

This clone was picked up one time. This chain links TRBV15 with TRBJ1-6; D remains ambiguous. Looked up from germline, CDR1 is LNHNV and CDR2 is YYDKDF (reference sequence). Between the trimmed V and J ends, which lost 9 bases and 9 bases, there was a span of 15 bases. The CDR3 extends over 13 amino acids. CDR3 nucleotide sequence: TGTGCCACGACGTCGGGTCTAGGTTCACCCCTCCACTTT. Amino acids: CATTSGLGSPLHF. The whole variable domain, filled in from reference TRBV15 and TRBJ1-6, reads DAMVIQNPRYQVTQFGKPVTLSCSQTLNHNVMYWYQQKSSQAPKLLFHYYDKDFNNEADTPDNFQSRRPNTSFCFLDIRSPGLGDTAMYLCATTSGLGSPLHFGNGTRLTVT.

The rearrangement joins TRBV29-1 to TRBJ2-2; a possible D gene is TRBD1 (5 bases). Germline CDR1 is SQVTM and CDR2 is ANQGSEA. The CDR3 length is 13 residues. Between the trimmed V and J ends, which lost 2 bases and 1 base, there was a span of 5 bases. CDR3 nucleotide sequence: TGCAGCGTTGAAACAGGGAACACCGGGGAGCTGTTTTTT. Encoded protein: CSVETGNTGELFF.

V is TRBV25-1 and J is TRBJ1-5; D is uncertain. The CDR3 runs 16 residues. Trimming pared 2 bases from V and 6 bases from J, leaving 17 bases between. Germline V CDR1 and CDR2: MGHDK, SYGVNS. CDR3 nucleotides: TGTGCCAGCAGTGAAAAATGGACGGACGGGTTTCAGCCCCAGCATTTT. Translating it yields CASSEKWTDGFQPQHF.

This chain links TRBV27 with TRBJ2-6, with D perhaps assigned TRBD1 or TRBD2 (5 bases each). Germline CDR1 and CDR2: MNHEY and SMNVEV (reference sequence). This CDR3 spans 17 amino acids. Trimming took 1 base from V and 1 from J, leaving 11 bases between them. CDR3 nucleotides: TGTGCCAGCAGTTTATGGTCAGGGACGTCTGGGGCCAACGTCCTGACTTTC. Amino acid sequence: CASSLWSGTSGANVLTF.

The chain uses TRBV5-1 and TRBJ2-2; no clear D. The CDR3 sequence is 11 residues long. Trimming stripped 2 bases from V and 6 bases from J, with 2 bases between. Germline CDR1 SGHRS, CDR2 YFSETQ. The CDR3 nucleotides are TGCGCCAGCAGCTTTCCCGGGGAGCTGTTTTTT. It translates to CASSFPGELFF.

The chain uses TRBV9 and TRBJ1-5; D is undetermined. The germline V gene has CDR1 SGDLS and CDR2 YYNGEE. This CDR3 comprises 13 residues. V gave up 0 bases and J gave up 6 bases, with 7 bases separating them. CDR3 DNA: TGTGCCAGCAGCGTAGCTACCGGTCAGCCCCAGCATTTT. The encoded protein is CASSVATGQPQHF.

This chain links TRBV4-1 with TRBJ2-7; possible D gene TRBD1, 5 bases. The CDR3 contains 16 residues. Trimming took off 0 bases at V and 3 bases at J, with 15 bases between the two ends. Germline CDR1 MGHRA, CDR2 YSYEKL. CDR3 nucleotide sequence: TGCGCCAGCAGCCAAGATGGCTCGGACATCCTCTACGAGCAGTACTTC. Translating gives CASSQDGSDILYEQYF.

This clone was recorded once. The rearrangement joins TRBV28 to TRBJ2-5; D gene uncertain. The DNA matches TRBJ2-7 better at its end, which makes the J call doubtful. CDR3 length: 14 amino acids. Germline loops: CDR1 MDHEN, CDR2 SYDVKM. The CDR3 bases are TGTGCCAGCAGTTTTGGTCAGCGCTCCTACGAGCAGTACTTC. Encoded protein: CASSFGQRSYEQYF.

This clone has just one count. This sequence joins TRBV7-9 and TRBJ2-7; TRBD1 or TRBD2 may be the D gene (5 bases each). In germline, CDR1 is SEHNR, CDR2 FQNEAQ (reference sequence). V was clipped by 1 base and J by 0 bases, with 13 bases between them. The CDR3 has 16 amino acids. CDR3 in amino acids: CASSLESLGVSYEQYF. Here the CDR3 DNA reads TGTGCCAGCAGCTTAGAATCCTTGGGGGTCTCCTACGAGCAGTACTTC.

Only one count was recorded for this clone. This chain connects TRBV16 to TRBJ1-4, with 8 bases that match TRBD1. Germline CDR1 and CDR2: KGHSY and FQNENV. This CDR3 contains 15 residues. V was clipped by 4 bases and J by 8 bases; unmatched bases: 9. The CDR3 spells CASSPKDRAEEKLFF. The CDR3 bases are TGTGCCAGCAGCCCAAAGGACAGGGCAGAGGAAAAACTGTTTTTT.

The chain employs TRBV14 and TRBJ2-7; D remains ambiguous. V lost 1 base, J lost 3 bases, and 4 bases lay in between. Germline-derived CDR1 and CDR2 are SGHDN and FVKESK. The CDR3 runs to 12 residues. The CDR3 spells CASSQALYEQYF. The CDR3 DNA reads as TGTGCCAGCAGCCAAGCTCTCTACGAGCAGTACTTC.

This clone was detected once. As DNA, the CDR3 is TGTGCCAGCAATGGGGCCGGTGAAAAACTGTTTTTT. Its protein product is CASNGAGEKLFF. This chain connects TRBV28 to TRBJ1-4; weak D call: TRBD1 (5 bases). Germline lookup yields CDR1 MDHEN and CDR2 SYDVKM. This CDR3 has 12 residues. The V end was cut by 7 bases, the J end by 7 bases, with 10 bases between.

The chain is built from TRBV9 and TRBJ2-1, with D uncertain. Between the trimmed V and J ends, which lost 0 bases and 5 bases, there was a span of 9 bases. This CDR3 has 14 amino acids. The germline gives CDR1 SGDLS, CDR2 YYNGEE. The CDR3 nucleotides read TGTGCCAGCAGCGTAGAGGGTCTTGACAATGAGCAGTTCTTC. Amino acids: CASSVEGLDNEQFF.

This sequence joins TRBV7-6 and TRBJ2-7; no clear D. Deletions cut 4 bases from V and 2 bases from J, with 9 bases between. This CDR3 is 13 amino acids long. Germline V gives CDR1 SGHVS, CDR2 FNYEAQ. Here the CDR3 DNA reads TGTGCCAGCAGCTCAGGCGTGGCCTACGAGCAGTACTTC. It yields the protein CASSSGVAYEQYF. Filled out from reference TRBV7-6 and TRBJ2-7, the complete variable domain reads GAGVSQSPRYKVTKRGQDVALRCDPISGHVSLYWYRQALGQGPEFLTYFNYEAQQDKSGLPNDRFSAERPEGSISTLTIQRTEQRDSAMYRCASSSGVAYEQYFGPGTRLTVT.

V is TRBV6-1 and J is TRBJ2-7; 7 nucleotides agree with TRBD2. V lost 1 base to trimming and J lost 2 bases; unmatched junction nucleotides: 5. CDR1 and CDR2 from the germline V gene are MNHNS and SASEGT. There are 15 residues in the CDR3. In DNA, the CDR3 is TGTGCCAGCAGTGAAGGTGCTAGCGGTACCTACGAGCAGTACTTC. This sequence encodes CASSEGASGTYEQYF.

The rearrangement uses TRBV21-1 and TRBJ2-1; the table's D call, TRBD1, has no DNA check behind it. TRBV21-1 is tagged as a pseudogene. This CDR3 comprises 14 residues. The CDR3 loop is CASSNQTASGEQFF. As DNA, the CDR3 is TGTGCCAGCAGCAATCAGACGGCTTCAGGAGAGCAGTTCTTC.

This chain connects TRBV21-1 to TRBJ2-5; TRBD1, the D gene given by the table, was not confirmed from the DNA. TRBV21-1 is labeled a pseudogene. The CDR3 is 15 amino acids. CDR3 nucleotides: TGTGCCAGCAGCAAGTTAGGAAAGGGGCAAGAGACCCAGTACTTC. This translates into CASSKLGKGQETQYF.

The V and J genes are TRBV7-9 and TRBJ2-2, with 10 bases fitting TRBD1. Unmatched junction bases numbered 8, after V lost 6 bases and J lost 7 bases. This CDR3 region has 15 residues. Germline lookup yields CDR1 SEHNR and CDR2 FQNEAQ (reference sequence). The CDR3 DNA follows: TGTGCCAGCAGACCTGGGACAGGGGTAGTCGGGGAGCTGTTTTTT. It codes for CASRPGTGVVGELFF. The variable domain in full, completed from reference TRBV7-9 and TRBJ2-2, reads DTGVSQNPRHKITKRGQNVTFRCDPISEHNRLYWYRQTLGQGPEFLTYFQNEAQLEKSRLLSDRFSAERPKGSFSTLEIQRTEQGDSAMYLCASRPGTGVVGELFFGEGSRLTVL.

The J gene is TRBJ1-6, the V gene TRBV28; TRBD1 agrees at 7 bases. In germline, CDR1 is MDHEN, CDR2 SYDVKM. The V and J ends lost 5 bases and 9 bases, in that order; junction bases with no gene match: 7. The CDR3 extends over 14 amino acids. CDR3: CASSPQGLGSPLHF. The DNA for the CDR3 is TGTGCCAGCAGTCCACAGGGGCTAGGTTCACCCCTCCACTTT.

The chain recombines TRBV5-6 with TRBJ2-2; D perhaps matches TRBD2 (5 bases). Trimming took 2 bases from V and 0 from J, leaving 8 bases between them. Per germline, CDR1 SGHDT and CDR2 YYEEEE. This CDR3 spans 15 amino acids. The CDR3 region is CASSFAGANTGELFF. The CDR3 DNA follows: TGTGCCAGCAGCTTTGCCGGGGCGAACACCGGGGAGCTGTTTTTT.

The rearrangement uses TRBV2 and TRBJ1-1; 9 nucleotides agree with TRBD1. CDR3 size: 12 residues. Germline V gives CDR1 SNHLY, CDR2 FYNNEI. J lost 7 bases, V lost 6 bases, and 3 bases had no gene match. The CDR3 DNA is TGTGCCAGCAGGGTGACAGGGGGTGAAGCTTTCTTT. This codes for CASRVTGGEAFF.

This chain joins TRBV5-6 and TRBJ1-1, with TRBD1 as a possible D gene (5 bases). The CDR3 has 14 residues. The V end was cut by 6 bases, the J end by 8 bases, with 20 bases between. The V gene's germline CDR1 is SGHDT and CDR2 YYEEEE. The CDR3 here is CASNHVNGGGEAFF. The CDR3 nucleotides are TGTGCCAGCAACCATGTTAACGGCGGGGGAGAAGCTTTCTTT.

The chain combines TRBV2 with TRBJ1-1; D unresolved. Trimming removed 4 bases at V and 0 bases at J, with 12 bases between. Germline loops: CDR1 SNHLY, CDR2 FYNNEI. This CDR3 is 15 amino acids long. The CDR3 spells CASSVSGGMNTEAFF. Here the CDR3 DNA reads TGTGCCAGCAGTGTGTCTGGAGGGATGAACACTGAAGCTTTCTTT.

The V and J genes are TRBV5-4 and TRBJ2-1, with 11 bases fitting TRBD1. With V trimmed by 0 bases and J by 5 bases, 4 bases remained unmatched. CDR1 and CDR2 from the germline V gene are SGHNT and YYREEE (reference sequence). The CDR3 sequence is 16 residues long. In nucleotides, the CDR3 is TGTGCCAGCAGCTTGGGAGGACAGGGGGCTCACAATGAGCAGTTCTTC. Protein: CASSLGGQGAHNEQFF. Drawing the rest from reference TRBV5-4 and TRBJ2-1, the complete variable domain is ETGVTQSPTHLIKTRGQQVTLRCSSQSGHNTVSWYQQALGQGPQFIFQYYREEENGRGNFPPRFSGLQFPNYSSELNVNALELDDSALYLCASSLGGQGAHNEQFFGPGTRLTVL.

The chain has TRBV28 and TRBJ2-5; tentatively, D is TRBD2 (6 bases). The DNA matches TRBJ2-7 better at its end, which makes the J call doubtful. The germline gives CDR1 MDHEN, CDR2 SYDVKM. The length of the CDR3 is 13 residues. The CDR3 coding sequence is TGTGCCAGCAAGACGGGAGCAGGTTACGAGCAGTACTTC. This sequence encodes CASKTGAGYEQYF.

The J gene is TRBJ1-1, the V gene TRBV10-1, with 11 bases fitting TRBD1. V gave up 6 bases and J gave up 8 bases; unmatched junction bases: 5. Germline values: CDR1 WNHNN, CDR2 SYGVQD (reference sequence). The CDR3 consists of 13 residues. The CDR3 DNA sequence: TGCGCCAGCAGCAGGGACAGGGGGGCGGAAGCTTTCTTT. The encoded protein is CASSRDRGAEAFF.

The chain uses TRBV19 and TRBJ1-1, with D possibly matching TRBD1 (6 bases). V was clipped by 1 base and J by 1 base, with 7 bases between them. The CDR3 has 14 amino acids. Germline lookup yields CDR1 LNHDA and CDR2 SQIVND (reference sequence). The CDR3 here is CASSIGTANTEAFF. The CDR3 bases are TGTGCCAGTAGTATAGGGACAGCGAACACTGAAGCTTTCTTT.